These 2 T cell receptor beta chains share one sample of origin, sequenced in a study of shared clonotypes between healthy human individuals. Sequencing used immunoSEQ multiplex PCR; TCRdb keeps in-frame clones, though not all of them. The top ten hold 34% of the sample, which has roughly 660,000 clones, 80% to 95% seen once. Sequencing input: memory CD8+ T cells from PBMCs. Described subset: CD45RO+ cells pooled with CCR7-negative TemRA cells. The receptors here all came from a young man in good health. Some clones in this sample may be carry-over from other donors' samples.

On this clone itself: Other nucleotide sequences from this sample produce the same CDR3. The rearrangement links TRBV27 to TRBJ2-7; D gene uncertain. This CDR3 contains 11 residues. CDR1 MNHEY and CDR2 SMNVEV come from the germline V gene (reference sequence). Trimming took 3 bases from V and 7 from J, leaving 7 bases between them. CDR3 DNA sequence: TGTGCCAGCAGTTTGGGTCCAGAGCAGTACTTC. This codes for CASSLGPEQYF.

The rearrangement uses TRBV15 and TRBJ2-7; no clear D. This CDR3 contains 16 residues. V was shortened by 1 base and J by 0 bases, with 13 bases between the two germline ends. CDR1 is LNHNV, CDR2 YYDKDF, per germline (reference sequence). The CDR3 DNA is TGTGCCACCAGCAGAGCCGGCGGAGCGACCTCCTACGAGCAGTACTTC. Its translation is CATSRAGGATSYEQYF. Based on the CDR3 plus reference TRBV15 and TRBJ2-7, the full variable domain is DAMVIQNPRYQVTQFGKPVTLSCSQTLNHNVMYWYQQKSSQAPKLLFHYYDKDFNNEADTPDNFQSRRPNTSFCFLDIRSPGLGDTAMYLCATSRAGGATSYEQYFGPGTRLTVT.